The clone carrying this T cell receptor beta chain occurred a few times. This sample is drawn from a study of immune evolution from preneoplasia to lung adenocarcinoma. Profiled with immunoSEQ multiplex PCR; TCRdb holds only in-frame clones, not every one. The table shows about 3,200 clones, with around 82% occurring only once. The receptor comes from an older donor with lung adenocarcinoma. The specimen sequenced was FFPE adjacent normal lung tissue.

The CDR3 region is CASSFSRPGGVNTEAFF. The CDR3 bases are TGTGCCAGCAGCTTTTCCCGGCCAGGGGGAGTGAACACTGAAGCTTTCTTT. The gene calls are TRBV7-9 and TRBJ1-1, with TRBD1 matching 7 bases. J was trimmed by 0 bases and V by 3 bases; bases with no gene match: 10. The CDR3 sequence is 17 residues long. The germline V gene encodes CDR1 SEHNR and CDR2 FQNEAQ (reference sequence).